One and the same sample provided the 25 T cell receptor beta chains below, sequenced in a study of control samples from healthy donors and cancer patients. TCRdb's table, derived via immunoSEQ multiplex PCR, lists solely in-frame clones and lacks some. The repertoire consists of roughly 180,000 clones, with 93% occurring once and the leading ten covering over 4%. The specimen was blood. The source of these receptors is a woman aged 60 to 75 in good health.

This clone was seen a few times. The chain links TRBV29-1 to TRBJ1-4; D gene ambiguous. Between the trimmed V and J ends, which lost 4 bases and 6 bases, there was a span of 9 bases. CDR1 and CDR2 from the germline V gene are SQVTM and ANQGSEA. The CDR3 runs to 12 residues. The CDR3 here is CSVVLGDEKLFF. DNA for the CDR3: TGCAGCGTTGTTTTGGGAGATGAAAAACTGTTTTTT.

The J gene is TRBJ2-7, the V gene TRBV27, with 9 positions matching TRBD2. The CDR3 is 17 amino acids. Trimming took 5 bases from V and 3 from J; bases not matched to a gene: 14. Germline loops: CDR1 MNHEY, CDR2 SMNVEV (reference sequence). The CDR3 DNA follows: TGTGCCAGCAGTCCCAAGGCGGGGGGGCCGAGGAGCTACGAGCAGTACTTC. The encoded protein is CASSPKAGGPRSYEQYF.

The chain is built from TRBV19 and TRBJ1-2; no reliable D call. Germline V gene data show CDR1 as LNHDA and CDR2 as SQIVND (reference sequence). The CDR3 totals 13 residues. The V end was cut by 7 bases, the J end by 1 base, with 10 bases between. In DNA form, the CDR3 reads TGTGCCAGTACCTATGGCAATAACTATGGCTACACCTTC. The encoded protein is CASTYGNNYGYTF.

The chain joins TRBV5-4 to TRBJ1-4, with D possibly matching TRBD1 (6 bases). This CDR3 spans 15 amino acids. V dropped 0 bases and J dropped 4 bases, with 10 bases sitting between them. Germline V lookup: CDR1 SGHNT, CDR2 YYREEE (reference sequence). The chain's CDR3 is CASSLATGFNEKLFF. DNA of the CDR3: TGTGCCAGCAGCTTGGCGACAGGATTTAATGAAAAACTGTTTTTT.

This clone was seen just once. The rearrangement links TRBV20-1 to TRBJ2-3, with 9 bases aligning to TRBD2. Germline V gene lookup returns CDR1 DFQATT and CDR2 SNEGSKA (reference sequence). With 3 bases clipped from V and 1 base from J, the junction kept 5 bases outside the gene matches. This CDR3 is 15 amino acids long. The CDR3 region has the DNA TGCAGTGCTAGTGGCGGGGGGGTCGGCACAGATACGCAGTATTTT. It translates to CSASGGGVGTDTQYF.

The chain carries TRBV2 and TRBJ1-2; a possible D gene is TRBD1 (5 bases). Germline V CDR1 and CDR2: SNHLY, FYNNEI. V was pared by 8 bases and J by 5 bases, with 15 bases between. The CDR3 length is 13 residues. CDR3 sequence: CASSFRDRYGYTF. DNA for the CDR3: TGTGCCAGCTCATTCAGGGACCGATATGGCTACACCTTC. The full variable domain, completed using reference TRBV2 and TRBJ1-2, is EPEVTQTPSHQVTQMGQEVILRCVPISNHLYFYWYRQILGQKVEFLVSFYNNEISEKSEIFDDQFSVERPDGSNFTLKIRSTKLEDSAMYFCASSFRDRYGYTFGSGTRLTVV.

DNA of the CDR3: TGTGCCAGCAGCCGCAGGATCGACACTGAAGCTTTCTTT. Amino acid sequence: CASSRRIDTEAFF. V gene TRBV3-1 (or the pseudogene TRBV3-2) combines with J gene TRBJ1-1, with D unresolved. The germline gives CDR1 LGHDT, CDR2 YNNKEL (reference sequence). Trimming pared 4 bases from V and 3 bases from J, leaving 9 bases between. This CDR3 has 13 residues.

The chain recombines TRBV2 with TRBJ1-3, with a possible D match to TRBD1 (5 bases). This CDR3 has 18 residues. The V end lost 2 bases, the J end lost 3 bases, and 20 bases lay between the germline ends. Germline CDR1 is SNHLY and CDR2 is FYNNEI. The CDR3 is CASSEYGASRDYGNTIYF. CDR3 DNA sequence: TGTGCCAGCAGTGAATACGGGGCGTCAAGGGACTATGGAAACACCATATATTTT.

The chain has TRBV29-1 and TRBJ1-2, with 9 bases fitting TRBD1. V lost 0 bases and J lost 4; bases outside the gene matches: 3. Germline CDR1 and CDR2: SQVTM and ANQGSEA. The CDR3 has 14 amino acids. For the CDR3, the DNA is TGCAGCGTTGAAGAAATGACAGGGGGCTATGGCTACACCTTC. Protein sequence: CSVEEMTGGYGYTF.

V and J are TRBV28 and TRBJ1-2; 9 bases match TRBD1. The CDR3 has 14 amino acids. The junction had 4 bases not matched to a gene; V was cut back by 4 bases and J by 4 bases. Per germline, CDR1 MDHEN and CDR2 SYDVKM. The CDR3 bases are TGTGCCAGCAGTTGGGCGGGACAGGGCTATGGCTACACCTTC. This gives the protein CASSWAGQGYGYTF.

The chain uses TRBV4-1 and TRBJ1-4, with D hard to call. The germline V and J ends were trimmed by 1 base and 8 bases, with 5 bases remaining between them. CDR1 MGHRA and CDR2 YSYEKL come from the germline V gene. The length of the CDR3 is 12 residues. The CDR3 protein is CASSQVAEKLFF. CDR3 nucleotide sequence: TGCGCCAGCAGCCAAGTTGCCGAAAAACTGTTTTTT.

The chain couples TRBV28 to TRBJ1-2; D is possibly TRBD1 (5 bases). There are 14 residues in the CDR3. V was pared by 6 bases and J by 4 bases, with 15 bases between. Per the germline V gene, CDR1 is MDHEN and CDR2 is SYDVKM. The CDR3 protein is CASRGARPFYGYTF. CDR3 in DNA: TGTGCCAGCAGAGGGGCAAGGCCGTTCTATGGCTACACCTTC.

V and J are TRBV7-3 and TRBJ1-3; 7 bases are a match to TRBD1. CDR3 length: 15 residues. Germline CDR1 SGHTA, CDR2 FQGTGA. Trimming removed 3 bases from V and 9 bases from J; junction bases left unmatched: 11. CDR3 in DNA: TGTGCCAGCAGCTTGGGAGCGACAGGGTCCGGCACCATATATTTT. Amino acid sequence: CASSLGATGSGTIYF. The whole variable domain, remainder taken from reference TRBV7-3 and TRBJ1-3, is GAGVSQTPSNKVTEKGKYVELRCDPISGHTALYWYRQSLGQGPEFLIYFQGTGAADDSGLPNDRFFAVRPEGSVSTLKIQRTERGDSAVYLCASSLGATGSGTIYFGEGSWLTVV.

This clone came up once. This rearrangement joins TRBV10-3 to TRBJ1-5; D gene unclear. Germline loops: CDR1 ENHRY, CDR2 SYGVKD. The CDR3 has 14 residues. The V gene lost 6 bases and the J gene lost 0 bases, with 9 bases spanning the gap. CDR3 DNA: TGTGCCATCAGACGGGAGAATAGCAATCAGCCCCAGCATTTT. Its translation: CAIRRENSNQPQHF.

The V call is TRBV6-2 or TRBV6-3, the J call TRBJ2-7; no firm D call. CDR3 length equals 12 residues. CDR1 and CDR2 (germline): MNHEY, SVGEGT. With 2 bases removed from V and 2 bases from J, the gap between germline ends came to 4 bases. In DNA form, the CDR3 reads TGTGCCAGCAGTTACCAGGCCTACGAGCAGTACTTC. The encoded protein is CASSYQAYEQYF.

In DNA, the CDR3 is TGTGCCAGCAGCTTGCGGGGGGCCTTATTTGACACTGAAGCTTTCTTT. It codes for CASSLRGALFDTEAFF. The rearrangement uses TRBV5-4 and TRBJ1-1; weak D call: TRBD1 (6 bases). Germline CDR1 reads SGHNT; CDR2 reads YYREEE (reference sequence). The V end lost 1 base, the J end lost 3 bases, and 16 bases lay between the germline ends. The CDR3 covers 16 residues. Variable domain in full (rest from reference TRBV5-4 and TRBJ1-1): ETGVTQSPTHLIKTRGQQVTLRCSSQSGHNTVSWYQQALGQGPQFIFQYYREEENGRGNFPPRFSGLQFPNYSSELNVNALELDDSALYLCASSLRGALFDTEAFFGQGTRLTVV.

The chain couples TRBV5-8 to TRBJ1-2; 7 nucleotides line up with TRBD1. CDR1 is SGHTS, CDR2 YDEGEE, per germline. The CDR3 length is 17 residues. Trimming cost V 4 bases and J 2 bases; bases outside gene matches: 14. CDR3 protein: CASSPPLGTAINYGYTF. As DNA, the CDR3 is TGTGCCAGCAGCCCCCCGCTGGGGACAGCCATAAACTATGGCTACACCTTC.

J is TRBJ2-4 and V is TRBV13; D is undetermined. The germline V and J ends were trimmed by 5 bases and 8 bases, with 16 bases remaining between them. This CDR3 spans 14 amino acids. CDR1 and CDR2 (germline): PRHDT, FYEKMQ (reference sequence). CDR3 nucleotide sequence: TGTGCCAGCAGCCTCCTCATGGCTCCGTACATTCAGTACTTC. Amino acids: CASSLLMAPYIQYF.

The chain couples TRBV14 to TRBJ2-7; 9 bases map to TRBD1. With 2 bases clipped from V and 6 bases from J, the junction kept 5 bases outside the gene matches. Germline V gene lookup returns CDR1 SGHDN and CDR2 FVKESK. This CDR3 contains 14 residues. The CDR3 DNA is TGTGCCAGCAGCCAACGGACAGGGGAAGCCGAGCAGTACTTC. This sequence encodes CASSQRTGEAEQYF.

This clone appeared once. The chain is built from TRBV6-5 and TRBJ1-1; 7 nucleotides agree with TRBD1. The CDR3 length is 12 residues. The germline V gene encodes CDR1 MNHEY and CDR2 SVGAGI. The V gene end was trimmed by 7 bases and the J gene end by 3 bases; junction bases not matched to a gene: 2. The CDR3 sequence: CASTQGDTEAFF. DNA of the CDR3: TGTGCCAGCACCCAGGGGGACACTGAAGCTTTCTTT.

The CDR3 loop reads CAWSLGNSGNTEAFF. As DNA, the CDR3 is TGTGCCTGGAGTTTAGGTAATTCAGGGAACACTGAAGCTTTCTTT. The chain is built from TRBV30 and TRBJ1-1, with D unresolved. V gave up 2 bases and J gave up 1 base, with 14 bases separating them. Germline CDR1 is GTSNPN and CDR2 is SVGIG (reference sequence). The CDR3 spans 15 residues.

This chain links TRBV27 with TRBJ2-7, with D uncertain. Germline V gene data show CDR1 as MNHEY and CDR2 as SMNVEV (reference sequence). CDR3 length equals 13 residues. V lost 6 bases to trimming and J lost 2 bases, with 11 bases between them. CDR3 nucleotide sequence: TGTGCCAGCAGGGGGTCAGGTCCCTACGAGCAGTACTTC. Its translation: CASRGSGPYEQYF.

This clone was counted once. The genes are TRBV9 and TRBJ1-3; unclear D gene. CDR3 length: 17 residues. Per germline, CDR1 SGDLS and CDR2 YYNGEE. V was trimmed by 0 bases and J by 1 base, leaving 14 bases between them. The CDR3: CASSVGERAGSGNTIYF. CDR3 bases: TGTGCCAGCAGCGTAGGAGAGAGAGCGGGGTCTGGAAACACCATATATTTT.

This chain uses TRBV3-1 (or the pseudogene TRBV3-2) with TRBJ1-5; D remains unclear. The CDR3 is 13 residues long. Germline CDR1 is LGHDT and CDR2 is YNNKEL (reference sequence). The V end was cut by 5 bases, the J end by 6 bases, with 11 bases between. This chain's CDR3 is CASSFVSGQPQHF. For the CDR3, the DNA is TGTGCCAGCAGCTTTGTTTCAGGTCAGCCCCAGCATTTT.

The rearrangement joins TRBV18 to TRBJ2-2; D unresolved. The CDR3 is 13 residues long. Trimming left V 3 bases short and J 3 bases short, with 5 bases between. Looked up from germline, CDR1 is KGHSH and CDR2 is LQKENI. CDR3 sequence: CASSPPHTGELFF. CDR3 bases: TGTGCCAGCTCACCTCCCCACACCGGGGAGCTGTTTTTT. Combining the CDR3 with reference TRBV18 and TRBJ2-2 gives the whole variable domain NAGVMQNPRHLVRRRGQEARLRCSPMKGHSHVYWYRQLPEEGLKFMVYLQKENIIDESGMPKERFSAEFPKEGPSILRIQQVVRGDSAAYFCASSPPHTGELFFGEGSRLTVL.